This entry lists 21 T cell receptor beta chains sequenced from one sample in a study of T-cell memory formation after mild COVID-19. TCRdb used MiXCR to reprocess the 5' RACE reads, holding one entry per CDR3 protein. The table shows around 300,000 distinct CDR3 sequences, with more than 15% occurring only once. The sample consisted of PBMCs or a T cell subset sorted from them (not recorded which). All receptors derive from a man aged 18 to 30 who had mild COVID-19 (a few samples of this study predate the infection). Cell type and time point are not known.

This chain connects TRBV5-8 to TRBJ1-2; D is ambiguous. Looked up from germline, CDR1 is SGHTS and CDR2 is YDEGEE. The length of the CDR3 is 16 residues. With 0 bases removed from V and 4 bases from J, the gap between germline ends came to 16 bases. The CDR3: CASSLGVFNVVYGYTF. The CDR3 DNA reads TGTGCCAGCAGCTTGGGGGTTTTTAACGTCGTCTATGGCTACACCTTC.

This clonotype was seen only a few times. V gene TRBV7-3 combines with J gene TRBJ2-5; D uncertain. V lost 3 bases, J lost 3 bases, and 8 bases lay in between. In germline, CDR1 is SGHTA, CDR2 FQGTGA. The CDR3 is made up of 13 amino acids. CDR3: CASSLSAEETQYF. The CDR3 nucleotides read TGTGCCAGCAGCTTGAGTGCTGAAGAGACCCAGTACTTC.

V usage is TRBV11-2 and J usage is TRBJ1-4; D gene ambiguous. In germline, CDR1 is SGHAT, CDR2 FQNNGV. CDR3 length: 16 residues. V was trimmed by 2 bases and J by 6 bases, leaving 16 bases between them. The CDR3 DNA sequence: TGTGCCAGCAGCTTATACGTGGACTCCGACTATGAAAAACTGTTTTTT. This translates into CASSLYVDSDYEKLFF.

DNA for the CDR3: TGTGCCAGCCAAGCCCCATATACGCAGTATTTT. Its translation is CASQAPYTQYF. V usage is TRBV7-3 and J usage is TRBJ2-3, with D unresolved. V was shortened by 8 bases and J by 7 bases, with 10 bases between the two germline ends. The CDR3 has 11 residues. The germline CDR1 and CDR2 sequences are SGHTA and FQGTGA.

The V gene is TRBV2, the J gene TRBJ1-2; 9 nucleotides match TRBD1. The CDR3 has 14 residues. With V trimmed by 5 bases and J by 3 bases, 4 bases remained unmatched. The V gene's germline CDR1 is SNHLY and CDR2 FYNNEI. The CDR3 bases are TGTGCCAGCAGTTCCGGGACAGGGTACTATGGCTACACCTTC. This sequence encodes CASSSGTGYYGYTF.

The J gene is TRBJ1-3, the V gene TRBV25-1; D is uncertain. Deletions cut 3 bases from V and 0 bases from J, with 12 bases between. The CDR3 has 16 amino acids. The germline V gene encodes CDR1 MGHDK and CDR2 SYGVNS. The CDR3 reads CASSDARASSGNTIYF. The CDR3, as DNA: TGTGCCAGCAGTGATGCGAGAGCTAGCTCTGGAAACACCATATATTTT. Filled out from reference TRBV25-1 and TRBJ1-3, the complete variable domain reads EADIYQTPRYLVIGTGKKITLECSQTMGHDKMYWYQQDPGMELHLIHYSYGVNSTEKGDLSSESTVSRIRTEHFPLTLESARPSHTSQYLCASSDARASSGNTIYFGEGSWLTVV.

This clonotype was observed a few times. Here the CDR3 reads CASSLNAGGQETQYF. DNA of the CDR3: TGCGCCAGCAGCCTAAACGCGGGGGGCCAAGAGACCCAGTACTTC. The chain employs TRBV4-3 and TRBJ2-5; 8 nucleotides align to TRBD2. The CDR3 covers 15 residues. The V gene end was trimmed by 4 bases and the J gene end by 1 base; junction bases not matched to a gene: 5. Looked up from germline, CDR1 is LGHNA and CDR2 is YSLEER.

This clonotype was observed a few times. The chain uses TRBV4-3 and TRBJ2-3; TRBD2 might be the D (6 bases). Germline CDR1 LGHNA, CDR2 YSLEER. The V end was cut by 0 bases, the J end by 9 bases, with 16 bases between. The CDR3 covers 15 residues. CDR3 nucleotide sequence: TGCGCCAGCAGCCAAGACGCGGGGTCAGCTCGCACGCAGTATTTT. Protein sequence: CASSQDAGSARTQYF.

This clonotype was recorded many times. The CDR3 loop is CASSPGRATEAFF. Written as DNA, the CDR3 is TGCGCCAGCAGCCCTGGACGGGCCACTGAAGCTTTCTTT. The V gene is TRBV5-1, the J gene TRBJ1-1; D gene ambiguous. CDR3 length: 13 amino acids. Germline CDR1 is SGHRS and CDR2 is YFSETQ. V was cut by 4 bases and J by 4 bases, with 11 bases left in between.

The rearrangement uses TRBV7-2 and TRBJ1-6; D is ambiguous. Germline V gene sequence: CDR1 SGHTA, CDR2 FQGNSA. The CDR3 runs to 12 residues. The V end lost 5 bases, the J end lost 5 bases, and 4 bases lay between the germline ends. For the CDR3, the DNA is TGTGCCAGCAGCGCTAATAATTCACCCCTCCACTTT. It specifies CASSANNSPLHF.

The chain uses TRBV27 and TRBJ2-7; 9 bases map to TRBD1. Germline-derived CDR1 and CDR2 are MNHEY and SMNVEV (reference sequence). With V trimmed by 5 bases and J by 5 bases, 7 bases remained unmatched. CDR3 length: 14 amino acids. The CDR3 sequence: CASSQGTGRHEQYV. Written as DNA, the CDR3 is TGTGCCAGCAGTCAGGGGACAGGGCGCCACGAGCAGTACGTC.

This clonotype has a handful of counts. The gene calls are TRBV9 and TRBJ2-1; possible D gene TRBD1, 5 bases. Deletions cut 0 bases from V and 9 bases from J, with 19 bases between. Germline loops: CDR1 SGDLS, CDR2 YYNGEE. The CDR3 runs to 16 residues. CDR3 nucleotides: TGTGCCAGCAGCGTAGCTCAGGGCATCCTCTCTGGTGAGCAGTTCTTC. Its translation: CASSVAQGILSGEQFF. Filled out from reference TRBV9 and TRBJ2-1, the complete variable domain reads DSGVTQTPKHLITATGQRVTLRCSPRSGDLSVYWYQQSLDQGLQFLIQYYNGEERAKGNILERFSAQQFPDLHSELNLSSLELGDSALYFCASSVAQGILSGEQFFGPGTRLTVL.

The chain recombines TRBV27 with TRBJ2-7; D possibly uses TRBD1 or TRBD2 (5 bases each). Per the germline V gene, CDR1 is MNHEY and CDR2 is SMNVEV (reference sequence). The CDR3 spans 16 residues. Between the trimmed V and J ends, which lost 3 bases and 3 bases, there was a span of 18 bases. The CDR3: CASSFLTPGASYEQYF. CDR3 DNA sequence: TGTGCCAGCAGTTTTTTGACCCCCGGGGCAAGCTACGAGCAGTACTTC.

This clonotype was seen many times. The chain couples TRBV11-2 to TRBJ1-4; D might be TRBD1 (6 bases). From germline, CDR1 is SGHAT and CDR2 FQNNGV. This CDR3 spans 15 amino acids. V dropped 3 bases and J dropped 5 bases, with 13 bases sitting between them. The CDR3: CASSFQGRSNEKLFF. The CDR3 DNA reads as TGTGCCAGCAGCTTTCAGGGGAGGTCGAATGAAAAACTGTTTTTT.

This clonotype has ten or more counts. This chain uses TRBV10-3 with TRBJ1-1; no clear D. This CDR3 comprises 13 residues. Trimming removed 4 bases from V and 3 bases from J, with 9 bases in between. Germline assignment: CDR1 ENHRY and CDR2 SYGVKD. CDR3 sequence (DNA): TGTGCCATCAGTGGGAAGCTTGACACTGAAGCTTTCTTT. Encoded protein: CAISGKLDTEAFF.

This clonotype was detected a few times. The rearrangement links TRBV4-1 to TRBJ2-7; tentatively, D is TRBD1 or TRBD2 (5 bases each). Germline V CDR1 and CDR2: MGHRA, YSYEKL. The CDR3 has 15 residues. The V gene lost 1 base and the J gene lost 3 bases, with 13 bases spanning the gap. The CDR3 region has the DNA TGCGCCAGCAGCCAAGGACAGCGAGGGGTCTACGAGCAGTACTTC. Translated, it gives CASSQGQRGVYEQYF.

The DNA of the CDR3 is TGTGCCAGCTCACCAACGGGCGACTGGCAGCCCCAGCATTTT. It yields the protein CASSPTGDWQPQHF. The V and J genes are TRBV18 and TRBJ1-5; D gene unclear. Germline CDR1 KGHSH, CDR2 LQKENI. CDR3 length equals 14 residues. The germline V and J ends were trimmed by 2 bases and 7 bases, with 12 bases remaining between them.

This clonotype came up a few times. J is TRBJ1-1 and V is TRBV12-3 or TRBV12-4; no clear D. The germline V and J ends were trimmed by 2 bases and 8 bases, with 12 bases remaining between them. There are 13 residues in the CDR3. CDR3 protein: CASSLSPAREAFF. Here the CDR3 DNA reads TGTGCCAGCAGTTTAAGCCCCGCGAGGGAAGCTTTCTTT.

This sequence joins TRBV11-1 and TRBJ2-7; 9 bases line up with TRBD1. Unmatched junction bases numbered 5, after V lost 0 bases and J lost 5 bases. The germline gives CDR1 SGHAT, CDR2 FQDESV (reference sequence). This CDR3 spans 15 amino acids. CDR3 in amino acids: CASSLARGTGHEQYF. The CDR3 nucleotides read TGTGCCAGCAGCTTAGCCCGAGGGACAGGGCACGAGCAGTACTTC.

There are a few counts of this clonotype. The rearrangement joins TRBV30 to TRBJ1-4; D is unresolved. CDR3 length equals 14 residues. V lost 1 base and J 8 bases, leaving 14 bases between the germline ends. The germline gives CDR1 GTSNPN, CDR2 SVGIG (reference sequence). CDR3 bases: TGTGCCTGGAGTGGCGGACGGTGGTCGGAAAAACTGTTTTTT. Translation: CAWSGGRWSEKLFF.

J is TRBJ1-2 and V is TRBV6-5, with 7 bases fitting TRBD1. With 5 bases clipped from V and 5 bases from J, the junction kept 11 bases outside the gene matches. The germline CDR1 and CDR2 sequences are MNHEY and SVGAGI. CDR3 length equals 15 residues. DNA of the CDR3: TGTGCCAGCAGTCGATCCGGGCAGGGGGTTTATGGCTACACCTTC. Residues: CASSRSGQGVYGYTF.